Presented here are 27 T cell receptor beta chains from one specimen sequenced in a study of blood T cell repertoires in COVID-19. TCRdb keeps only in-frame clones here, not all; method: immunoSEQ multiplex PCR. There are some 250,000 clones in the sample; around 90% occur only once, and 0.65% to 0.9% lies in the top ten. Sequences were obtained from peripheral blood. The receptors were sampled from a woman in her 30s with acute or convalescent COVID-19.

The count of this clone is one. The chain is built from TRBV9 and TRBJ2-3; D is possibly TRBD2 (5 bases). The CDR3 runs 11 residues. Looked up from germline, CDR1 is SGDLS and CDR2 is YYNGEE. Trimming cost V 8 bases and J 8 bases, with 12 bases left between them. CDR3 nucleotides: TGTGCCAGTTCAGAGGGTAGTACGCAGTATTTT. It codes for CASSEGSTQYF.

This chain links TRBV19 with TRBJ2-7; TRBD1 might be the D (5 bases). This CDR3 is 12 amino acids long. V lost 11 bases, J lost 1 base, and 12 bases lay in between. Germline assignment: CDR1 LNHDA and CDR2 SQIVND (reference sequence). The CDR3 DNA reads TGTGCCGTCCCTACAGGTTCCTACGAGCAGTACTTC. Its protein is CAVPTGSYEQYF.

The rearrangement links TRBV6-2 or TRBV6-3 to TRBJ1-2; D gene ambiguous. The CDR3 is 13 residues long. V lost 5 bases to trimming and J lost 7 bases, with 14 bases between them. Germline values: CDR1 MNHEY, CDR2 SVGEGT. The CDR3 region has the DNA TGTGCCAGCAGTCTTGACCATTCGGGTGGCTACACCTTC. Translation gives CASSLDHSGGYTF.

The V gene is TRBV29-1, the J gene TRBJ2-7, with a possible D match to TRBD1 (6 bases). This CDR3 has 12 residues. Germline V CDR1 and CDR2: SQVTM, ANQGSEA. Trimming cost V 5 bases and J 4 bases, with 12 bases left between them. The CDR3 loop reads CSVSGAAYEQYF. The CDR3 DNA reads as TGCAGCGTTTCAGGGGCAGCGTACGAGCAGTACTTC.

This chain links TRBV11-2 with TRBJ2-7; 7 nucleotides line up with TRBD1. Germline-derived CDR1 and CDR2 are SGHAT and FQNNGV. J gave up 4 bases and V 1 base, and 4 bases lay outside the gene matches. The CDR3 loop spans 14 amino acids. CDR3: CASSLAGGRYEQYF. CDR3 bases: TGTGCCAGCAGCTTAGCAGGGGGAAGGTACGAGCAGTACTTC.

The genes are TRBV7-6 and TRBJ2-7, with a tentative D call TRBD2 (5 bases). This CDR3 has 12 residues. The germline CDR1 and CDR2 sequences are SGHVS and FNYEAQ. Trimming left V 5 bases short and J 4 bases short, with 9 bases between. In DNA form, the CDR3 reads TGTGCCAGCAGCCGCCGGGGTTACGAGCAGTACTTC. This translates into CASSRRGYEQYF.

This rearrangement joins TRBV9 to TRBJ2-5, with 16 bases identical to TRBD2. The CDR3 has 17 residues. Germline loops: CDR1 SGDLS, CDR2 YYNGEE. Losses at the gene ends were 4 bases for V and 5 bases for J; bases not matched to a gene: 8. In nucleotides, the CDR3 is TGTGCCAGCAGCCCGGGACTAGCGGGAGGGCAGGGGGAGACCCAGTACTTC. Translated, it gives CASSPGLAGGQGETQYF.

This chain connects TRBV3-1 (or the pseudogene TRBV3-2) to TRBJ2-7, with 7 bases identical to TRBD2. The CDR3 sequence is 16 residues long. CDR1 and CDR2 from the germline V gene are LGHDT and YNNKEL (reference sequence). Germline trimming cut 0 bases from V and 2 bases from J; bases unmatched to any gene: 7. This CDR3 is CASSQDPSGSAYEQYF. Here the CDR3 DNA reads TGTGCCAGCAGCCAAGACCCTAGCGGATCAGCCTACGAGCAGTACTTC.

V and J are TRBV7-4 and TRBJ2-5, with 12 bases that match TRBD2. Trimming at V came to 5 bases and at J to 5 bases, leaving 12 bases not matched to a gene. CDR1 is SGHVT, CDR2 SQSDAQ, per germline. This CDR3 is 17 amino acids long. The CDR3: CASSPTPSGRASETQYF. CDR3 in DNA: TGTGCCAGCAGCCCAACACCTAGCGGGAGGGCCTCGGAGACCCAGTACTTC. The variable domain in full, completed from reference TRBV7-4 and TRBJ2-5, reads GAGVSQSPRYKVAKRGRDVALRCDSISGHVTLYWYRQTLGQGSEVLTYSQSDAQRDKSGRPSGRFSAERPERSVSTLKIQRTEQGDSAVYLCASSPTPSGRASETQYFGPGTRLLVL.

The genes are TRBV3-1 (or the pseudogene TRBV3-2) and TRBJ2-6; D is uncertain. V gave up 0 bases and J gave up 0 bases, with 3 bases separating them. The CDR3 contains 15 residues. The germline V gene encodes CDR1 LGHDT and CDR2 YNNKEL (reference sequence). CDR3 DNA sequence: TGTGCCAGCAGCCAAGACAGCTCTGGGGCCAACGTCCTGACTTTC. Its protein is CASSQDSSGANVLTF.

The CDR3 DNA reads TGCGCCAGCAGCCAAGACACAGGGGGCTCAAACTTCTATGGCTACACCTTC. Translating it yields CASSQDTGGSNFYGYTF. The genes are TRBV4-1 and TRBJ1-2; 9 positions match TRBD1. The CDR3 has 17 residues. V trimming: 0 bases; J trimming: 4 bases; junction bases outside the gene matches: 9. Germline assignment: CDR1 MGHRA and CDR2 YSYEKL.

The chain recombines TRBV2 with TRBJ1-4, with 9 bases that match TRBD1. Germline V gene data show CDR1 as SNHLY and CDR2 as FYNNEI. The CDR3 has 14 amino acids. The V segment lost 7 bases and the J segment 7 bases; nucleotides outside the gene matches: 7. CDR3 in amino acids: CASTPDRGGEKLFF. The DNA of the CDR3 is TGTGCCAGCACCCCGGACAGGGGCGGTGAAAAACTGTTTTTT. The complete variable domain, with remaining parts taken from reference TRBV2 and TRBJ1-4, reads EPEVTQTPSHQVTQMGQEVILRCVPISNHLYFYWYRQILGQKVEFLVSFYNNEISEKSEIFDDQFSVERPDGSNFTLKIRSTKLEDSAMYFCASTPDRGGEKLFFGSGTQLSVL.

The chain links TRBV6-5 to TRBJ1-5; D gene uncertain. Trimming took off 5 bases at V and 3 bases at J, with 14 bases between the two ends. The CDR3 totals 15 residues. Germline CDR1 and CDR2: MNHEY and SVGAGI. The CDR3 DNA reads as TGTGCCAGCAGTCCGTACGGAGGAGTCAATCAGCCCCAGCATTTT. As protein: CASSPYGGVNQPQHF.

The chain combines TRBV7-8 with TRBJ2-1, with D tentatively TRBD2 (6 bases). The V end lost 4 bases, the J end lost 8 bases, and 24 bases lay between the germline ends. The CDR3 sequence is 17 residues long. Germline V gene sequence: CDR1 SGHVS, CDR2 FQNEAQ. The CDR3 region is CASSSGPTGGRVDEQFF. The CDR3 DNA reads TGTGCCAGCAGCTCCGGCCCAACAGGAGGGCGAGTCGATGAGCAGTTCTTC.

As DNA, the CDR3 is TGTGCTAGTGGTTTGCCCTTAAAGGGGCCAACTGCGAGTCAGCCCCAGCATTTT. It yields the protein CASGLPLKGPTASQPQHF. The chain employs TRBV12-5 and TRBJ1-5; maybe TRBD1 (5 bases). Germline CDR1 is LGHNT and CDR2 is FRNRAP. The CDR3 length is 18 residues. Trimming stripped 2 bases from V and 6 bases from J, with 23 bases between. Combining the CDR3 with reference TRBV12-5 and TRBJ1-5 gives the whole variable domain DARVTQTPRHKVTEMGQEVTMRCQPILGHNTVFWYRQTMMQGLELLAYFRNRAPLDDSGMPKDRFSAEMPDATLATLKIQPSEPRDSAVYFCASGLPLKGPTASQPQHFGDGTRLSIL.

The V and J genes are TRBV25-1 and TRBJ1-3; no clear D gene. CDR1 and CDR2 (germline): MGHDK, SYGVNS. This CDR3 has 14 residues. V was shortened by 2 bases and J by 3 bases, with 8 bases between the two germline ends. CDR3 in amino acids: CASSERRFGNTIYF. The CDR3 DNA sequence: TGTGCCAGCAGTGAACGCAGGTTTGGAAACACCATATATTTT.

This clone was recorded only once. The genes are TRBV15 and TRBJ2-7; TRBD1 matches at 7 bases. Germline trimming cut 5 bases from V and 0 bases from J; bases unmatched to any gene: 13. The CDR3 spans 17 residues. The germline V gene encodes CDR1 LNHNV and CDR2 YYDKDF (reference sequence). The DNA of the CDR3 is TGTGCCACCAGCGCTGGTAGGGGGCGGTCGGACTCCTACGAGCAGTACTTC. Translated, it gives CATSAGRGRSDSYEQYF.

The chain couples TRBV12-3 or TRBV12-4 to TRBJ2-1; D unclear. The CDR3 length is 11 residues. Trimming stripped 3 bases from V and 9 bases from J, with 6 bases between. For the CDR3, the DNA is TGTGCCAGCAGTTTTTCGGTTGAGCAGTTCTTC. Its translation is CASSFSVEQFF.

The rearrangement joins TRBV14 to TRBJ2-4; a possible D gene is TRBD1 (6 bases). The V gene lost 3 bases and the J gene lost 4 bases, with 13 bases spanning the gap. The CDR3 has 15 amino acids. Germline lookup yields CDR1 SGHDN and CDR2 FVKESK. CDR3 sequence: CASSQGRTAKNIQYF. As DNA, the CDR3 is TGTGCCAGCAGCCAGGGGCGGACAGCGAAAAACATTCAGTACTTC.

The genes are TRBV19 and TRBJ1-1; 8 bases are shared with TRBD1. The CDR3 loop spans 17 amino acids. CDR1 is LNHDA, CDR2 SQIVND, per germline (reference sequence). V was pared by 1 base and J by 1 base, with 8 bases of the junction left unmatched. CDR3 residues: CASSIAGRGPSNTEAFF. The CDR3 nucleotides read TGTGCCAGTAGTATAGCGGGCAGGGGGCCTTCGAACACTGAAGCTTTCTTT. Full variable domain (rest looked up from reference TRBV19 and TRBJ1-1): DGGITQSPKYLFRKEGQNVTLSCEQNLNHDAMYWYRQDPGQGLRLIYYSQIVNDFQKGDIAEGYSVSREKKESFPLTVTSAQKNPTAFYLCASSIAGRGPSNTEAFFGQGTRLTVV.

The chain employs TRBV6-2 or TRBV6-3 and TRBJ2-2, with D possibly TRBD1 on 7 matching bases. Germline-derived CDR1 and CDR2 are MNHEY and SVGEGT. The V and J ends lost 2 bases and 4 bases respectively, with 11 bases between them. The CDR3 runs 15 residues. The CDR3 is CASSYGRGVTGELFF. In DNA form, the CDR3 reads TGTGCCAGCAGTTACGGCAGGGGGGTCACCGGGGAGCTGTTTTTT.

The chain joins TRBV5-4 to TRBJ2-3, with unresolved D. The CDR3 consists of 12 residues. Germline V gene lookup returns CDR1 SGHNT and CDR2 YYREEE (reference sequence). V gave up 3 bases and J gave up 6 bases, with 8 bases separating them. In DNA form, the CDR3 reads TGTGCCAGCAGCTCTCCCCGTGATACGCAGTATTTT. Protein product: CASSSPRDTQYF.

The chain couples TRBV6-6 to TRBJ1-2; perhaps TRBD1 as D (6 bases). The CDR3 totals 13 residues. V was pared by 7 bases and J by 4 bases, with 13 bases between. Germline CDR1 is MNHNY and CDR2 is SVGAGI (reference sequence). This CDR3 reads CASTIQGLYGYTF. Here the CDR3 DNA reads TGTGCCAGCACTATACAGGGCCTCTATGGCTACACCTTC.

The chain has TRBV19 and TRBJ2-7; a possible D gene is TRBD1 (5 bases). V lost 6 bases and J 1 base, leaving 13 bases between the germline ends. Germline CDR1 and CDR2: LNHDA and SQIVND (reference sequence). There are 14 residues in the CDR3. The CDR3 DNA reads TGTGCCAGTAGATCGCAGGGATCGTCCTACGAGCAGTACTTC. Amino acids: CASRSQGSSYEQYF.

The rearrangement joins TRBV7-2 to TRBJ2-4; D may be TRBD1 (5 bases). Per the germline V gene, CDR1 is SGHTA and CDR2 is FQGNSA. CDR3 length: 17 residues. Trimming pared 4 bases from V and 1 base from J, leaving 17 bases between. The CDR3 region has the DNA TGTGCCAGCAGCTCTCCCATTAGGGGCGCGGCCAAAAACATTCAGTACTTC. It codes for CASSSPIRGAAKNIQYF.

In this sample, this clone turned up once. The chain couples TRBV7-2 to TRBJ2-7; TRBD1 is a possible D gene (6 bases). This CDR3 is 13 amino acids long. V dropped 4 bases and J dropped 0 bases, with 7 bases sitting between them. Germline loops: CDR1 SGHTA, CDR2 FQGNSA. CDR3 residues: CASSWTVSYEQYF. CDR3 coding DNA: TGTGCCAGCAGCTGGACAGTCTCCTACGAGCAGTACTTC.

The CDR3, as DNA: TGTGCAAGTCGCTTTTCAGCTCGGGGGACTAGCGGTCCTACGGGCGGATACGAGCAGTACTTC. This encodes CASRFSARGTSGPTGGYEQYF. The chain joins TRBV12-2 to TRBJ2-7; the tabulated D call, TRBD2, remains unverified against the DNA. TRBV12-2 is given as a pseudogene. This CDR3 region has 21 residues.